This T cell receptor beta chain was obtained from a study of metastatic and nonmetastatic thyroid tumors. Study information: For malignant and benign thyroid patients, tumor or nodule tissue and blood were the sources whose repertoires were compared.

Original analysis: Between-group CDR3 differences, defined by clinicopathological status, yielded a distant-metastasis classifier for papillary thyroid cancer. TCRdb re-called the PCR reads via MiXCR. TCRdb assigned the V and J calls; the authors' analysis was not used. The data hold over 30,000 clones, with 15% observed a single time. Deletions cut 1 base from V and 5 bases from J, with 5 bases between. The CDR3 has 12 amino acids. No treatment had been given to any patient before thyroid surgery. Study conclusions and caveats: Relative to benign nodules, malignant thyroid tumors were reportedly characterized by significantly elevated TCR beta diversity in blood and tumor.

The table lists this clone with a few counts. Its antigen is currently unknown. This clonotype was obtained from a male donor with papillary thyroid cancer or a benign thyroid nodule (not recorded which). Some clones in this sample may be carry-over from other donors' samples. The genes are TRBV12-3 or TRBV12-4 and TRBJ1-1; D not certain. The specimen sequenced was blood. In DNA, the CDR3 is TGTGCCAGCAGTTTAGGGGTTACTGAAGCTTTCTTT. It codes for CASSLGVTEAFF.